The table lists the clone carrying this T cell receptor (beta chain) with many counts. The data derive from a study of T-cell reconstitution after alpha-beta-depleted transplantation in children. As it was prepared, the TCRbeta library received unique molecular identifiers. TCRdb fed the PCR reads into MiXCR, producing one record per CDR3 protein. The sample has 480,000 or so distinct CDR3 sequences, under 12% seen once. Source: PBMCs, taken before TCRalphabeta/CD19-depleted stem cell transplant. This receptor was identified in a child younger than 10 with inherited bone marrow failure, due to receive a stem cell transplant.

The DNA of the CDR3 is TGCGCCAGCAGACAGGGACAGGTAACTGAAGCTTTCTTT. It is translated as CASRQGQVTEAFF. This chain joins TRBV5-1 and TRBJ1-1; 8 bases map to TRBD1. The V gene end was trimmed by 5 bases and the J gene end by 5 bases; junction bases not matched to a gene: 5. The germline V gene has CDR1 SGHRS and CDR2 YFSETQ. There are 13 residues in the CDR3.